What follows are 11 T cell receptor beta chains derived from one specimen sequenced in a study of PD-L1 blockade in urothelial cancer. Noted time point: pretreatment peripheral blood. Assay used: immunoSEQ multiplex PCR; TCRdb lists only in-frame clones, some missing. The sample lists roughly 56,000 clones; 86% were seen once. Sequences were derived from PBMCs, sampled around atezolizumab (anti-PD-L1) treatment. The receptors here all came from a man aged 55-75 years with urothelial cancer.

J is TRBJ2-7 and V is TRBV9; 8 bases are shared with TRBD1. J gave up 2 bases and V 7 bases, and 11 bases lay outside the gene matches. Germline V gene data show CDR1 as SGDLS and CDR2 as YYNGEE. The CDR3 is 15 residues long. The DNA of the CDR3 is TGTGCCAGCGCCCCTGGGGGACAGGTCGCCTACGAGCAGTACTTC. The encoded protein is CASAPGGQVAYEQYF.

J is TRBJ2-1 and V is TRBV9; 13 positions agree with TRBD2. CDR3 length: 17 amino acids. V lost 3 bases and J lost 0; bases outside the gene matches: 3. Per germline, CDR1 SGDLS and CDR2 YYNGEE. The chain's CDR3 is CASSARTSGSSYNEQFF. The CDR3 nucleotides are TGTGCCAGCAGCGCCCGGACTAGCGGGAGCTCCTACAATGAGCAGTTCTTC.

The gene calls are TRBV30 and TRBJ2-4, with 7 bases lining up with TRBD2. The V gene end was trimmed by 1 base and the J gene end by 2 bases; junction bases not matched to a gene: 5. This CDR3 is 15 amino acids long. Per the germline V gene, CDR1 is GTSNPN and CDR2 is SVGIG (reference sequence). The chain's CDR3 is CAWSAQGGTKNIQYF. For the CDR3, the DNA is TGTGCCTGGAGTGCCCAGGGAGGGACCAAAAACATTCAGTACTTC.

The chain carries TRBV5-4 and TRBJ2-7; possibly TRBD1 for D (6 bases). Per the germline V gene, CDR1 is SGHNT and CDR2 is YYREEE (reference sequence). The CDR3 length is 13 residues. The V and J ends lost 5 bases and 7 bases respectively, with 16 bases between them. Here the CDR3 DNA reads TGTGCCAGCAGTCCAGAAAAAGGGGGTGAGCAGTACTTC. This sequence encodes CASSPEKGGEQYF.

This chain uses TRBV2 with TRBJ2-5; 8 bases match TRBD1. Germline loops: CDR1 SNHLY, CDR2 FYNNEI. V was pared by 4 bases and J by 5 bases, with 6 bases of the junction left unmatched. CDR3 length: 14 amino acids. This chain's CDR3 is CASSGQGARETQYF. CDR3 bases: TGTGCCAGCAGTGGGCAGGGGGCTAGGGAGACCCAGTACTTC.

The chain links TRBV9 to TRBJ2-7; D remains unclear. This CDR3 is 12 amino acids long. Germline V gives CDR1 SGDLS, CDR2 YYNGEE. V was clipped by 3 bases and J by 4 bases, with 8 bases between them. CDR3 loop: CASSANSYEQYF. The CDR3 DNA is TGTGCCAGCAGCGCCAACTCTTACGAGCAGTACTTC.

This clone was observed once. The chain recombines TRBV6-1 with TRBJ1-5; D not certain. From germline, CDR1 is MNHNS and CDR2 SASEGT. V lost 2 bases and J lost 4, with 12 bases in between. This CDR3 comprises 15 residues. The CDR3 sequence: CASSENAAANQPQHF. The CDR3 region has the DNA TGTGCCAGCAGTGAAAACGCGGCAGCGAATCAGCCCCAGCATTTT.

The rearrangement uses TRBV4-2 and TRBJ2-2, with 10 bases identical to TRBD2. Germline V gene sequence: CDR1 LGHNA, CDR2 YNFKEQ. This CDR3 comprises 16 residues. Trimming took 5 bases from V and 1 from J; bases not matched to a gene: 4. Here the CDR3 reads CASSSRLAGNTGELFF. The CDR3 nucleotides read TGTGCCAGCAGCTCCCGACTAGCGGGGAACACCGGGGAGCTGTTTTTT.

The CDR3 DNA sequence: TGCGCCAGCAGCTTAACCCACAGGGGGCGCACTGAAGCTTTCTTT. Translated, it gives CASSLTHRGRTEAFF. This chain connects TRBV5-1 to TRBJ1-1; TRBD1 matches at 9 bases. The V gene end was trimmed by 2 bases and the J gene end by 4 bases; junction bases not matched to a gene: 6. There are 15 residues in the CDR3. The germline V gene encodes CDR1 SGHRS and CDR2 YFSETQ.

The chain employs TRBV27 and TRBJ1-1; 7 nucleotides line up with TRBD1. The germline CDR1 and CDR2 sequences are MNHEY and SMNVEV (reference sequence). Trimming took 4 bases from V and 0 from J; bases not matched to a gene: 8. CDR3 size: 16 residues. The CDR3 loop is CASSSLEQGLNTEAFF. In nucleotides, the CDR3 is TGTGCCAGCAGTTCCTTGGAACAGGGGTTGAACACTGAAGCTTTCTTT.

This chain connects TRBV30 to TRBJ1-2; the match to TRBD1 covers 7 bases. V dropped 3 bases and J dropped 6; count of bases not matched to a gene: 13. CDR3 size: 15 residues. Germline V CDR1 and CDR2: GTSNPN, SVGIG (reference sequence). CDR3 coding DNA: TGTGCCTGGAGGGGTTTGAGGGGGCGCTTCGATGGCTACACCTTC. It encodes CAWRGLRGRFDGYTF.